One and the same sample provided the 9 T cell receptor beta chains below, sequenced in a study of regulatory and conventional T cells in RAG deficiency. Sequencing used immunoSEQ multiplex PCR; TCRdb keeps in-frame clones, though not all of them. The repertoire holds some 31,000 clones, with about 95% as singletons. The sorted conventional CD4+ T cells were CD25-low and CD127-high, with genomic DNA sequenced. The same specimen was also included in a second study, on regulatory T cells. As that study records: The PCR used 52 TRBV and 13 TRBJ primers.

The sample was CD25- CD4+ T cells sorted from blood. These receptors originate from a human donor in good health.

V gene TRBV5-5 combines with J gene TRBJ1-5; 11 nucleotides match TRBD1. Germline CDR1 SGHKS, CDR2 YYEKEE (reference sequence). The ends lost 8 bases at V and 0 bases at J; junction bases unmatched: 13. CDR3 size: 18 residues. In nucleotides, the CDR3 is TGTGCCAGAGGAAGTGGGACAGGGGGAGTCAATAGCAATCAGCCCCAGCATTTT. Translation gives CARGSGTGGVNSNQPQHF.

The V gene is TRBV18, the J gene TRBJ1-4; D is uncertain. The germline V and J ends were trimmed by 3 bases and 7 bases, with 12 bases remaining between them. The CDR3 covers 14 residues. CDR1 is KGHSH and CDR2 is LQKENI in the germline V gene. CDR3 protein: CASSPEGRSEKLFF. In DNA, the CDR3 is TGTGCCAGCTCACCCGAGGGAAGGAGTGAAAAACTGTTTTTT. Based on the CDR3 plus reference TRBV18 and TRBJ1-4, the full variable domain is NAGVMQNPRHLVRRRGQEARLRCSPMKGHSHVYWYRQLPEEGLKFMVYLQKENIIDESGMPKERFSAEFPKEGPSILRIQQVVRGDSAAYFCASSPEGRSEKLFFGSGTQLSVL.

This chain links TRBV5-4 with TRBJ2-1; D uncertain. Germline V lookup: CDR1 SGHNT, CDR2 YYREEE (reference sequence). The CDR3 runs 15 residues. Trimming removed 0 bases from V and 0 bases from J, with 7 bases in between. The CDR3 reads CASSLASSSYNEQFF. The CDR3 region has the DNA TGTGCCAGCAGCTTGGCCTCCAGCTCCTACAATGAGCAGTTCTTC.

In nucleotides, the CDR3 is TGTGCCAGCAGCCAAGAGGGCCGACAGGGGAACACAGATACGCAGTATTTT. Translated, it gives CASSQEGRQGNTDTQYF. The rearrangement joins TRBV4-2 to TRBJ2-3; TRBD1 matches 8 bases. Per germline, CDR1 LGHNA and CDR2 YNFKEQ. This CDR3 is 17 amino acids long. The ends lost 0 bases at V and 2 bases at J; junction bases unmatched: 7.

The rearrangement uses TRBV4-2 and TRBJ1-5; TRBD1 is a possible D gene (5 bases). The CDR3 spans 14 residues. Deletions cut 2 bases from V and 2 bases from J, with 7 bases between. Germline V CDR1 and CDR2: LGHNA, YNFKEQ. CDR3 sequence reads: CASSQPGGNQPQHF. In DNA, the CDR3 is TGTGCCAGCAGCCAACCGGGGGGCAATCAGCCCCAGCATTTT.

This rearrangement joins TRBV29-1 to TRBJ2-1, with 8 bases lining up with TRBD1. This CDR3 has 13 amino acids. Losses at the gene ends were 8 bases for V and 0 bases for J; bases not matched to a gene: 3. Germline CDR1 and CDR2: SQVTM and ANQGSEA. CDR3: CSIDRGSYNEQFF. DNA of the CDR3: TGCAGCATCGACAGGGGCTCCTACAATGAGCAGTTCTTC.

This chain connects TRBV5-1 to TRBJ2-3; a weak D match, TRBD1 (5 bases). The length of the CDR3 is 14 residues. V was clipped by 3 bases and J by 2 bases, with 10 bases between them. Per germline, CDR1 SGHRS and CDR2 YFSETQ. In DNA, the CDR3 is TGCGCCAGCAGCTATCAGGGATTCACAGATACGCAGTATTTT. This gives the protein CASSYQGFTDTQYF. Full variable domain (missing parts from reference TRBV5-1 and TRBJ2-3): KAGVTQTPRYLIKTRGQQVTLSCSPISGHRSVSWYQQTPGQGLQFLFEYFSETQRNKGNFPGRFSGRQFSNSRSEMNVSTLELGDSALYLCASSYQGFTDTQYFGPGTRLTVL.

Written as DNA, the CDR3 is TGTGCCAGCAGCCGACGGGTAGGGGTTTTGACTGAAGCTTTCTTT. Its protein product is CASSRRVGVLTEAFF. V is TRBV6-5 and J is TRBJ1-1; tentative D call: TRBD1 (5 bases). This CDR3 has 15 amino acids. Trimming removed 6 bases from V and 5 bases from J, with 19 bases in between. Germline CDR1 and CDR2: MNHEY and SVGAGI.

The chain has TRBV6-5 and TRBJ2-2, with a possible D match to TRBD1 (5 bases). The CDR3 totals 15 residues. Germline CDR1 is MNHEY and CDR2 is SVGAGI. V was pared by 5 bases and J by 5 bases, with 15 bases between. Here the CDR3 DNA reads TGTGCCAGCAGTCCCCGCAGGGTGAATACCGGGGAGCTGTTTTTT. Translation gives CASSPRRVNTGELFF.